The clone carrying this T cell receptor beta chain turned up a few times. The data belong to a study of T cells after yellow fever vaccination. Study information: CD3, CD45RA, CCR7 and CD95 defined the sorted EM, EMRA, CM and Tscm memory subsets. It was SMART-Seq v4 Ultra Low Input that prepared the fractions with low cell numbers.

General study points: Day 0 sorted memory subsets lacked detectable levels of almost all vaccine-responding clonotypes.

CDR1 and CDR2 (germline): LGHDT, YNNKEL (reference sequence). V shed 4 bases and J shed 1 base, with 14 bases lying between them. CDR3 length: 15 residues. Universal primer sites and UMIs were introduced during 5'RACE template-switching synthesis of TCR cDNA. TCRdb reprocessed the 5' RACE reads via MiXCR and lists one record per CDR3 protein. The sample comprises around 29,000 distinct CDR3 sequences, about 6% of which are singletons, and about 25% rests with the top ten. Sequences were derived from PBMCs, either bulk or a sorted T-cell subset (CD4+, CD8+, memory, or dextramer-sorted; not recorded which), sampled on the day of the yellow fever booster vaccination. This clonotype originated in a man aged 25-40 years who received the YFV17D yellow fever vaccine. The chain has TRBV3-1 and TRBJ2-7; TRBD2 is a possible D gene (5 bases). CDR3 nucleotides: TGTGCCAGCAGCCCCCTGGGGAGTTTTTCCTACGAGCAGTACTTC. Protein product: CASSPLGSFSYEQYF.